This T cell receptor beta chain was sequenced in a study of blood T cell repertoires in COVID-19. Method: immunoSEQ multiplex PCR; TCRdb's copy keeps in-frame clones and lacks some. The sample holds around 160,000 clones; 86% are singletons and the top ten take more than 0.75%. The trim removed 1 base at V and 0 bases at J, leaving 8 bases unmatched. Germline V gene data show CDR1 as SEHNR and CDR2 as FQNEAQ (reference sequence). The CDR3 has 18 amino acids. V and J are TRBV7-9 and TRBJ2-7; TRBD2 agrees at 11 bases. Input material: peripheral blood. This TCR was recovered from a young man with acute or convalescent COVID-19. The CDR3 sequence is CASSLGLAGGGSSYEQYF. The CDR3 DNA reads TGTGCCAGCAGCTTAGGGCTAGCGGGGGGCGGAAGCTCCTACGAGCAGTACTTC.